Listed below are T cell receptor beta chains from one sample, sequenced in a study of cytomegalovirus exposure and HLA in healthy donors. TCRdb keeps only in-frame clones here, not all; method: immunoSEQ multiplex PCR. Counted here are under 150,000 clones, around four fifths occurring once; the ten biggest clones make up 1.2%. The specimen sequenced was PBMCs. These receptors were taken from a boy under 18 in good health and CMV-seronegative. Each CDR3 is given with its conserved first and last residue. A D gene is named only where the DNA matches it firmly. Expanded clones are given a class, and other clones once, few, many or no size at all.

v_gene,abundance,d_gene,j_gene,CDR3nt,CDR3aa
TRBV14,-,TRBD1,TRBJ1-3,TGTGCCAGCAGCCAAACAACAGGGGCCACTGGAAACACCATATATTTT,CASSQTTGATGNTIYF
TRBV19,once,-,TRBJ1-1,TGTGCCAGTACCGTAACAGGGACCACTGAAGCTTTCTTT,CASTVTGTTEAFF
TRBV10-1,-,TRBD2,TRBJ2-1,TGCGCCAGCAGAACCCTAGAAGTAGCGGGAGCCCCCAATGAGCAGTTCTTC,CASRTLEVAGAPNEQFF
TRBV2,-,TRBD1,TRBJ2-7,TGTGCCAGCATTGACTTCGGACAGGGGAACGAGCAGTACTTC,CASIDFGQGNEQYF
TRBV7-9,-,-,TRBJ2-7,TGTGCCAGCAGCTTAGGTGCAGGGTCCGAGCAGTACTTC,CASSLGAGSEQYF
TRBV5-1,-,TRBD1,TRBJ1-5,TGCGCCAGCAGCTTGGAGGGGGCAGGACAGCCCCAGCATTTT,CASSLEGAGQPQHF
TRBV5-4,-,-,TRBJ2-7,TGTGCCAGCAGCCTCCTAGGGGGGGTAGGCGAGCAGTACTTC,CASSLLGGVGEQYF
TRBV11-2,-,-,TRBJ2-2,TGTGCCAGCAGCTTAGCTCCAGCGAGTAACACCGGGGAGCTGTTTTTT,CASSLAPASNTGELFF
TRBV11-2,-,-,TRBJ2-1,TGTGCCAGCAGCTTAGCGACAGTCGGCGATGAGCAGTTCTTC,CASSLATVGDEQFF
TRBV15,-,-,TRBJ2-3,TGTGCCACCAGCACGGAGGACCTCACAGATACGCAGTATTTT,CATSTEDLTDTQYF
TRBV10-2,-,-,TRBJ2-1,TGCGCCAGCAGTGAGTCCAACAATGAGCAGTTCTTC,CASSESNNEQFF
TRBV5-1,-,-,TRBJ2-7,TGCGCCAGCAGTTGGCGGGAAATGGCCTACGAGCAGTACTTC,CASSWREMAYEQYF
TRBV30,-,-,TRBJ2-7,TGTGCCTGGAAGCCCTCTTTTTCCTACGAGCAGTACTTC,CAWKPSFSYEQYF
TRBV4-3,-,TRBD1,TRBJ1-2,TGCGCCAGCAGCCAACTGCCCGGGACAGGGGGAGGCTACACCTTC,CASSQLPGTGGGYTF
TRBV30,-,-,TRBJ2-1,TGTGCCTGGAGTGTGGGGGGTTCCTACAATGAGCAGTTCTTC,CAWSVGGSYNEQFF
TRBV7-9,few,TRBD1,TRBJ1-1,TGTGCCAGCAGCCCCGCGGACAGGAGGAACACTGAAGCTTTCTTT,CASSPADRRNTEAFF
TRBV30,-,-,TRBJ2-7,TGTGCCTGGAGCGGGTCGAATCCCTACGAGCAGTACTTC,CAWSGSNPYEQYF
TRBV27,-,-,TRBJ1-1,TGTGCCAGCAAACTTTCCTATTCGGGCACTGAAGCTTTCTTT,CASKLSYSGTEAFF
TRBV27,-,TRBD2,TRBJ2-5,TGTGCCAGCAGTGAGGCTAGCGGGAATTCGCGGACCCAGTACTTC,CASSEASGNSRTQYF
TRBV5-6,-,-,TRBJ2-5,TGTGCCAGCAGCTTGGGGTGGACAGCAGTCCAAGAGACCCAGTACTTC,CASSLGWTAVQETQYF
TRBV14,-,-,TRBJ1-6,TGTGCCAGCAGCCCCCCGTGGGGGGGCGGCGATTCACCCCTCCACTTT,CASSPPWGGGDSPLHF
TRBV5-4,few,-,TRBJ2-3,TGTGCCAGCAGACAGGGTGGGGATAGGGGTACGCAGTATTTT,CASRQGGDRGTQYF
TRBV19,-,-,TRBJ1-1,TGTGCAGCCGGGACTGAAGCTTTCTTT,CAAGTEAFF
TRBV6-1,-,-,TRBJ2-7,TGTGCCAGCAAAGCCGGGAGAAACTCCGAGCAGTACTTC,CASKAGRNSEQYF
TRBV7-2,-,TRBD2,TRBJ2-3,TGTGCCAGCAGCCCATGGACTAGCGACACAGATACGCAGTATTTT,CASSPWTSDTDTQYF
TRBV14,-,TRBD2,TRBJ2-3,TGTGCCAGCAGCCCGGGACTAGCGGGAGTTCAGTATTTT,CASSPGLAGVQYF
TRBV2,-,-,TRBJ1-4,TGTGCCAGCAGTGAGGGGGGAGTCGGTGAAAAACTGTTTTTT,CASSEGGVGEKLFF
TRBV19,-,-,TRBJ2-1,TGTGCCAGTAGTCCCTTTGCGCGAGGCCTCAATGAGCAGTTCTTC,CASSPFARGLNEQFF
TRBV18,-,-,TRBJ1-5,TGTGCCAGCTCACCGGATGGACAAGCCAATCAGCCCCAGCATTTT,CASSPDGQANQPQHF
TRBV27,once,TRBD1,TRBJ2-4,TGTGCCAGCAGTTTACGACAGGGAGAGGGAGCCAAAAACATTCAGTACTTC,CASSLRQGEGAKNIQYF
TRBV5-5,few,-,TRBJ2-7,TGTGCCAGCACCCGAGGGGGGGAAGGCTACGAGCAGTACTTC,CASTRGGEGYEQYF